This entry describes one T cell receptor (beta chain). These data come from a study of patients and donors after allogeneic stem cell transplantation. MiXCR, applied by TCRdb to the RT-PCR reads, yields one record per CDR3 protein. In the table there are more than 150,000 distinct CDR3 sequences, approximately 25% of which are singletons. Germline V gene lookup returns CDR1 MNHEY and CDR2 SVGAGI. This CDR3 has 13 residues. V was pared by 5 bases and J by 10 bases, with 8 bases of the junction left unmatched. The TCR was taken from a human donor who was either an allogeneic HSCT recipient or a stem cell or donor lymphocyte infusion donor (not recorded which). It is not recorded whose cells these are; they may come from a transplant donor. The chain employs TRBV6-5 and TRBJ2-4; 7 positions match TRBD1. The material sequenced was blood, either unsorted or a sorted T cell fraction (not recorded which). The CDR3 region has the DNA TGTGCCAGCAGTAACCCTGGGGACAGAATTCAGTACTTC. This encodes CASSNPGDRIQYF.